This TCR beta chain is drawn from a study of human T cells and chemical hapten exposure. V was pared by 5 bases and J by 4 bases, with 7 bases of the junction left unmatched. The germline gives CDR1 MNHEY, CDR2 SMNVEV (reference sequence). This CDR3 is 14 amino acids long. TCRdb called the RACE reads again in MiXCR, with one record for every CDR3 protein. This sample has 250,000 or so distinct CDR3 sequences; around 7.7% occur once, and the top ten carry 1.2%. Time point noted: pre-sensitization, week 0. Treatment of the sample: therapeutic diphenylcyclopropenone sensitization with weekly scalp DPC. Overall study results and limits: Higher patch test scores went with higher counts of PT1 expanded TCRs.

A remark on this clonotype: What it binds is not known.

J is TRBJ2-5 and V is TRBV27, with 7 bases aligning to TRBD1. Sample: whole blood, taken in connection with sensitization to the hapten diphenylcyclopropenone (DPC). This TCR was recovered from a man between 18 and 35 years old with alopecia areata. Some clones in this sample may be carry-over from other donors' samples. The CDR3 loop reads CASSPPGQLETQYF. The CDR3 nucleotides are TGTGCCAGCAGTCCGCCGGGACAGTTAGAGACCCAGTACTTC.